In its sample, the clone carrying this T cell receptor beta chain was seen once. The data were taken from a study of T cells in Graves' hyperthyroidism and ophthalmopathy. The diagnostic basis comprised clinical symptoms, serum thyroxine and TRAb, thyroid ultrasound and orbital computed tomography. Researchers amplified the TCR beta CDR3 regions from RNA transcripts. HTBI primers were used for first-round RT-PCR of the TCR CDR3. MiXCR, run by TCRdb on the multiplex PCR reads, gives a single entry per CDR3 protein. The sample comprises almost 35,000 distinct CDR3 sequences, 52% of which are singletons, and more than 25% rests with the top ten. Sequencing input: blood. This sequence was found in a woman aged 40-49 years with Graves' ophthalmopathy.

CDR3 protein: CASSFGNSNQPQYF. The CDR3 region has the DNA TGTGCCAGCAGCTTCGGCAACAGCAATCAGCCCCAGTACTTC. The rearrangement uses TRBV5-6 and TRBJ2-5; D remains unclear. The germline gives CDR1 SGHDT, CDR2 YYEEEE. The CDR3 runs to 14 residues. Trimming removed 2 bases at V and 9 bases at J, with 17 bases between.